The 14 T cell receptor beta chains listed next were all sequenced from one sample in a study of vaccination effects on CD4 cells after COVID-19. Sequencing was preceded by expansion of antigen-specific CD4+ T cells with viral peptide pools in the ViraFEST assay. Researchers isolated CD4+ T cells once approximately ten days of culture had elapsed. Nucleocapsid antibodies stayed negative before and after vaccination, showing no earlier SARS-CoV-2 infection. Which antigens these TCRs recognize remains unknown. Using immunoSEQ multiplex PCR, the repertoire was profiled, and TCRdb retains in-frame clones only, with some absent. The sample includes some 65,000 clones, more than 70% of them seen just once. The sequencing here drew on CD4+ T cells from PBMCs cultured with HCoV-NL63 spike peptides, taken before COVID-19 vaccination. The receptors here all came from a human donor who received a COVID-19 vaccine.

This clone was seen a handful of times. The chain couples TRBV29-1 to TRBJ1-1; D is unclear. The V gene lost 3 bases and the J gene lost 5 bases, with 10 bases spanning the gap. This CDR3 spans 12 amino acids. CDR1 is SQVTM and CDR2 is ANQGSEA in the germline V gene. Written as DNA, the CDR3 is TGCAGCGTTGAGACCGGTGGGACTGAAGCTTTCTTT. Protein: CSVETGGTEAFF.

This clone was seen more than once but under ten times. This sequence joins TRBV9 and TRBJ2-2; D unclear. V was pared by 4 bases and J by 1 base, with 8 bases between. From germline, CDR1 is SGDLS and CDR2 YYNGEE. The CDR3 has 14 residues. CDR3 protein: CASSPRQNTGELFF. The CDR3 nucleotides read TGTGCCAGCAGCCCACGACAGAACACCGGGGAGCTGTTTTTT.

A few counts support this clone. The chain is built from TRBV7-8 and TRBJ2-1, with D perhaps TRBD1 (6 bases). The V end was cut by 6 bases, the J end by 6 bases, with 12 bases between. The CDR3 is 13 amino acids. Germline V CDR1 and CDR2: SGHVS, FQNEAQ. The CDR3 sequence: CASSSNRANEQFF. The CDR3 region has the DNA TGTGCCAGCAGTTCGAACAGGGCCAATGAGCAGTTCTTC.

This chain uses TRBV18 with TRBJ2-6; D uncertain. Germline loops: CDR1 KGHSH, CDR2 LQKENI. With 6 bases removed from V and 0 bases from J, the gap between germline ends came to 6 bases. There are 14 residues in the CDR3. CDR3 nucleotides: TGTGCCAGCTCCCCCACCTCTGGGGCCAACGTCCTGACTTTC. Encoded protein: CASSPTSGANVLTF.

Concerning this clone: This CDR3 is also generated by other DNA sequences in the sample. V and J are TRBV30 and TRBJ1-1, with D hard to call. The length of the CDR3 is 14 residues. V dropped 4 bases and J dropped 0 bases, with 12 bases sitting between them. Germline loops: CDR1 GTSNPN, CDR2 SVGIG (reference sequence). CDR3 nucleotides: TGTGCCTGGACCCTACGAGGAGTGAACACTGAAGCTTTCTTT. Translating it yields CAWTLRGVNTEAFF.

This clone turned up a few times. The V call is TRBV9, the J call TRBJ1-2, with 8 nucleotides matching TRBD1. V was pared by 3 bases and J by 4 bases, with 8 bases of the junction left unmatched. Germline V gives CDR1 SGDLS, CDR2 YYNGEE. This CDR3 contains 15 residues. The CDR3 protein is CASSERTGTSYGYTF. The CDR3 bases are TGTGCCAGCAGCGAGCGGACAGGGACCAGCTATGGCTACACCTTC. Full variable domain (rest looked up from reference TRBV9 and TRBJ1-2): DSGVTQTPKHLITATGQRVTLRCSPRSGDLSVYWYQQSLDQGLQFLIQYYNGEERAKGNILERFSAQQFPDLHSELNLSSLELGDSALYFCASSERTGTSYGYTFGSGTRLTVV.

The chain combines TRBV6-5 with TRBJ2-3; no reliable D call. The CDR3 sequence is 15 residues long. V dropped 4 bases and J dropped 2 bases, with 13 bases sitting between them. Per germline, CDR1 MNHEY and CDR2 SVGAGI. The CDR3 spells CASSSRVGLTDTQYF. The DNA for the CDR3 is TGTGCCAGCAGTTCTAGGGTTGGCCTCACAGATACGCAGTATTTT.

This clone was detected a few times. V usage is TRBV7-7 and J usage is TRBJ2-1, with a tentative D call TRBD1 (5 bases). The V gene lost 5 bases and the J gene lost 3 bases, with 14 bases spanning the gap. The CDR3 sequence is 15 residues long. Per the germline V gene, CDR1 is SSHAT and CDR2 is FNYEAQ (reference sequence). In DNA, the CDR3 is TGTGCCAGCAGCCACGACAGTAGTATCTACAATGAGCAGTTCTTC. It yields the protein CASSHDSSIYNEQFF.

This clone was seen a few times. The chain recombines TRBV20-1 with TRBJ1-5; D is unresolved. Germline V lookup: CDR1 DFQATT, CDR2 SNEGSKA (reference sequence). The CDR3 spans 13 residues. V shed 3 bases and J shed 5 bases, with 11 bases lying between them. This chain's CDR3 is CSASAVIDQPQHF. DNA for the CDR3: TGCAGTGCTAGTGCCGTGATTGATCAGCCCCAGCATTTT.

The chain uses TRBV5-8 and TRBJ1-5; D gene ambiguous. CDR1 and CDR2 from the germline V gene are SGHTS and YDEGEE. This CDR3 contains 13 residues. V gave up 4 bases and J gave up 5 bases, with 10 bases separating them. CDR3 DNA sequence: TGTGCCAGCAGCCGGGAGCCCCATCAGCCCCAGCATTTT. This encodes CASSREPHQPQHF.

The V gene is TRBV30, the J gene TRBJ1-2; D ambiguous. Germline CDR1 GTSNPN, CDR2 SVGIG (reference sequence). V lost 4 bases to trimming and J lost 8 bases, with 17 bases between them. CDR3 length equals 13 residues. CDR3 bases: TGTGCCTGGACCTCCGCGTCGGGTTTGGGCTACACCTTC. The encoded protein is CAWTSASGLGYTF.

This clone was counted only a few times. The chain carries TRBV19 and TRBJ1-5; D not resolved. V was cut by 0 bases and J by 4 bases, with 10 bases left in between. This CDR3 comprises 15 residues. Germline V gene sequence: CDR1 LNHDA, CDR2 SQIVND (reference sequence). CDR3 nucleotides: TGTGCCAGTAGTATAGATGGAACAGATAATCAGCCCCAGCATTTT. It is translated as CASSIDGTDNQPQHF. Full variable domain (outside the CDR3, taken from reference TRBV19 and TRBJ1-5): DGGITQSPKYLFRKEGQNVTLSCEQNLNHDAMYWYRQDPGQGLRLIYYSQIVNDFQKGDIAEGYSVSREKKESFPLTVTSAQKNPTAFYLCASSIDGTDNQPQHFGDGTRLSIL.

The chain recombines TRBV19 with TRBJ1-2, with no clear D. V lost 7 bases to trimming and J lost 4 bases, with 10 bases between them. The CDR3 is made up of 12 amino acids. Germline values: CDR1 LNHDA, CDR2 SQIVND (reference sequence). The CDR3: CASKADPYGYTF. CDR3 in DNA: TGTGCCAGTAAAGCTGATCCCTATGGCTACACCTTC. The full variable domain, with the rest looked up from reference TRBV19 and TRBJ1-2, is DGGITQSPKYLFRKEGQNVTLSCEQNLNHDAMYWYRQDPGQGLRLIYYSQIVNDFQKGDIAEGYSVSREKKESFPLTVTSAQKNPTAFYLCASKADPYGYTFGSGTRLTVV.

V gene TRBV4-1 combines with J gene TRBJ1-1; D not certain. V lost 3 bases and J lost 7, with 12 bases in between. This CDR3 is built from 13 residues. Germline CDR1 MGHRA, CDR2 YSYEKL. In DNA form, the CDR3 reads TGCGCCAGCAGCCACATTCTTCGCGGTGAAGCTTTCTTT. It encodes CASSHILRGEAFF.